This T cell receptor (beta chain) was sequenced in a study of CXCR3-negative and CXCR3-positive naive CD8 T cells. Overall study results and limits: PBMCs showed partially decreased CXCR3 expression after cryopreservation, and most assays used fresh PBMCs. Memory CD8+ cells showed much lower diversity, while both naive subsets displayed comparably high diversity. TRBV-TRBJ usage was alike in naive CXCR3-negative and CXCR3-positive cells but differed in memory cells.

CDR1 and CDR2 (germline): PRHDT, FYEKMQ (reference sequence). CDR3 length: 14 amino acids. 5' RACE that incorporated UMI labels was used to prepare the TRB cDNA libraries. For each CDR3 protein, TCRdb gives one entry from its re-call of the 5' RACE reads, without DNA. The repertoire table contains tens of thousands of distinct CDR3 sequences. In the case of this clonotype: Its specificity is not known.

The naive CD8+ gate required CD45RO-CCR7+CD27+CD95- phenotype. The clonotype comes from a human donor in good health. Some clones in this sample may be carry-over from other donors' samples. V is TRBV13 and J is TRBJ2-5; checking the TCRdb D call of TRBD1 is not possible without DNA. The sample taken for sequencing was naive CXCR3- CD8+ T cells from blood. The sample's subset: CD45RO-CCR7+CD27+CD95- naive CD8+ T cells lacking CXCR3 (TNR3-). CDR3 loop: CASSRGQLSVTQYF.